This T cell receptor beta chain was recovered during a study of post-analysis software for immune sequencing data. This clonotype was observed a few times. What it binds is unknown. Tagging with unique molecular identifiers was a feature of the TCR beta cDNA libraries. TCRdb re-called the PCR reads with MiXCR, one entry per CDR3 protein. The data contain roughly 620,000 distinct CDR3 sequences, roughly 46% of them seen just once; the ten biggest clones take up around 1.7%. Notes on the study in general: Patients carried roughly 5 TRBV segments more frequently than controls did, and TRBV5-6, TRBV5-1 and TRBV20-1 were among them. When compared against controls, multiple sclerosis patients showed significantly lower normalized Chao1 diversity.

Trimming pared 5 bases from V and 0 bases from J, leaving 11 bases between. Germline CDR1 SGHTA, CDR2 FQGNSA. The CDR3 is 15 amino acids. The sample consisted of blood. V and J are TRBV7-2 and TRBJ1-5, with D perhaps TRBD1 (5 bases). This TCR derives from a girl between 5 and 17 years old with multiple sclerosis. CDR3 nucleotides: TGTGCCAGCAGCGGGTTAGGGGTTAGCAATCAGCCCCAGCATTTT. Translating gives CASSGLGVSNQPQHF.